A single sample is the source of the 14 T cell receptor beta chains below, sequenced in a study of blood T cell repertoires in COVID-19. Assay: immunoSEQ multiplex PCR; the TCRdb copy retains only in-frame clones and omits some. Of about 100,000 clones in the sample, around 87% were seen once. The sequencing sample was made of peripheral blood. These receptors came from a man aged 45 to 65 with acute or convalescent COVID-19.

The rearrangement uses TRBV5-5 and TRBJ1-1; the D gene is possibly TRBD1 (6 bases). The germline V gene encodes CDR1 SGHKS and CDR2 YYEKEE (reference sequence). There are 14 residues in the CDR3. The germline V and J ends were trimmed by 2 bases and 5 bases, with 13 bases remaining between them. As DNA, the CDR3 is TGTGCCAGCAGCTTTAGTCTTCAGGGGACTGAAGCTTTCTTT. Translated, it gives CASSFSLQGTEAFF. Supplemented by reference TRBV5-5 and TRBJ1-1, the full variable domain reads DAGVTQSPTHLIKTRGQQVTLRCSPISGHKSVSWYQQVLGQGPQFIFQYYEKEERGRGNFPDRFSARQFPNYSSELNVNALLLGDSALYLCASSFSLQGTEAFFGQGTRLTVV.

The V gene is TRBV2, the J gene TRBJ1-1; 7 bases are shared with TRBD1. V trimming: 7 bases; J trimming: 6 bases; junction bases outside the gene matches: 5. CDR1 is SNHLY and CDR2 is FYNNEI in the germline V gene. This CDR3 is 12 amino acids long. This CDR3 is CASTTTGAEAFF. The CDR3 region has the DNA TGTGCCAGCACTACTACAGGGGCTGAAGCTTTCTTT.

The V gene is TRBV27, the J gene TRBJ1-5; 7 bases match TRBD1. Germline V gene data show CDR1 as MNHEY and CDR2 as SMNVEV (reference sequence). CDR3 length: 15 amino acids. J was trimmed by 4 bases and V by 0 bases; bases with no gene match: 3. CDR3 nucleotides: TGTGCCAGCAGTTTATCGACAGGGTTAAATCAGCCCCAGCATTTT. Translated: CASSLSTGLNQPQHF.

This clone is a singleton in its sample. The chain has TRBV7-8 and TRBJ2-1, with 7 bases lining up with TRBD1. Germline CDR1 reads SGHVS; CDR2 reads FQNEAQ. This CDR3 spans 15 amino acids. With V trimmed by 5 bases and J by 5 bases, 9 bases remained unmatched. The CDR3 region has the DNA TGTGCCAGCAGCCTTCGACAGGGACGTGACAATGAGCAGTTCTTC. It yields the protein CASSLRQGRDNEQFF.

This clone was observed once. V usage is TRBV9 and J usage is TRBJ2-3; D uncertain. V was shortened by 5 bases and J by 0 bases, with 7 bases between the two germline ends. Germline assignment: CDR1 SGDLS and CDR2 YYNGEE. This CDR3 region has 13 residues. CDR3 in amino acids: CASSSMSTDTQYF. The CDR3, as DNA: TGTGCCAGCAGTAGCATGAGCACAGATACGCAGTATTTT.

CDR3 in amino acids: CASSFIAGTYNEQFF. The CDR3 DNA follows: TGTGCCAGCTCCTTTATAGCGGGAACCTACAATGAGCAGTTCTTC. The V gene is TRBV18, the J gene TRBJ2-1; 8 bases line up with TRBD2. Looked up from germline, CDR1 is KGHSH and CDR2 is LQKENI. The V and J ends lost 6 bases and 2 bases, in that order; junction bases with no gene match: 6. The CDR3 consists of 15 residues.

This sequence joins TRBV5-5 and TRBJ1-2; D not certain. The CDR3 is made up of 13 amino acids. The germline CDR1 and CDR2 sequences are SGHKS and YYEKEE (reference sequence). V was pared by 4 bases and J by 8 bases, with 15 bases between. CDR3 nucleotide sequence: TGTGCCAGCAGCCCTGGCGGGGATTGGGGCTACACCTTC. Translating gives CASSPGGDWGYTF.

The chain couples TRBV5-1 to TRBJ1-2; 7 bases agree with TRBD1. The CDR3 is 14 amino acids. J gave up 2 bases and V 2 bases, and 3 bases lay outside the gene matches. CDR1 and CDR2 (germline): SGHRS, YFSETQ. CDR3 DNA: TGCGCCAGCAGCTTCTCGACAGGGAACTATGGCTACACCTTC. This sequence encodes CASSFSTGNYGYTF.

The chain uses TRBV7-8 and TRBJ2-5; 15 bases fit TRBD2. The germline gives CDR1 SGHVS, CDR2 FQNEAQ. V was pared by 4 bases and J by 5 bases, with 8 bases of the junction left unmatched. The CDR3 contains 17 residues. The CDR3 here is CASSWGLAGGGPETQYF. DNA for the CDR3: TGTGCCAGCAGCTGGGGACTAGCGGGAGGAGGTCCGGAGACCCAGTACTTC.

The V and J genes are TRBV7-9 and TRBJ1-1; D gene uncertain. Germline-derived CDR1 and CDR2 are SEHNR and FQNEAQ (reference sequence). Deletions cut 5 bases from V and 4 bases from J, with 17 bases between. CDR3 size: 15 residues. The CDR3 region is CASSPKSLTGTEAFF. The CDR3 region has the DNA TGTGCCAGCAGCCCTAAGTCCTTAACGGGCACTGAAGCTTTCTTT.

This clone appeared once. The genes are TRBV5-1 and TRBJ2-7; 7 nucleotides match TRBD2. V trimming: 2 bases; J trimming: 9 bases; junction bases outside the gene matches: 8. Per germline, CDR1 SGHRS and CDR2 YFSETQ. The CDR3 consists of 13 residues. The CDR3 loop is CASSLGEGMRQYF. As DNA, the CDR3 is TGCGCCAGCAGCTTAGGGGAGGGAATGCGGCAGTACTTC.

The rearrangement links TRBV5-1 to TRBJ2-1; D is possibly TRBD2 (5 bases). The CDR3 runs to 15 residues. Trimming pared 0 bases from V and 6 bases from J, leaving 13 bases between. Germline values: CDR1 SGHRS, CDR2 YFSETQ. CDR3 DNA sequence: TGCGCCAGCAGCTTGGAGCTCGGTGGAGGCAATGAGCAGTTCTTC. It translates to CASSLELGGGNEQFF.

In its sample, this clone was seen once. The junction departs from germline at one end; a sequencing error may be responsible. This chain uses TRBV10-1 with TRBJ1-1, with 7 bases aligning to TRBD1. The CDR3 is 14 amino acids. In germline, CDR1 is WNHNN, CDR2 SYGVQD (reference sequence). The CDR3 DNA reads TGCGCCAGCAATGAGAAATTAGGGGACAGAAGGGCTTTCTTT. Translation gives CASNEKLGDRRAFF.

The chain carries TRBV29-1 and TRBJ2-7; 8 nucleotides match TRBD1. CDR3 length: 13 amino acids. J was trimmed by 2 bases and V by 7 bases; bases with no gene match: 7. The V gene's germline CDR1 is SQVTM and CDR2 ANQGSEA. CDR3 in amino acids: CSAGQGAPYEQYF. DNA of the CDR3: TGCAGCGCCGGACAGGGCGCGCCCTACGAGCAGTACTTC.